These 27 T cell receptor beta chains originate from one sample sequenced in a study of molecular identifiers for immune sequencing clone quantification listed by TCRdb under 2018. Libraries came from PCR. For sequencing, an Illumina MiSeq was employed. TCRdb trimmed public reads at Q25 via fastp, called clones via MiXCR and kept in-frame beta chains. Under each unique CDR3 protein, matching rows form one entry showing the most common genes and DNA. The sample records 37,000 or so distinct CDR3 sequences, around a sixth of which are singletons. The ten top clones hold approximately 6.4% of the sample. Sequencing used naive CD8+ T cells from blood, with Jurkat cell RNA spiked in. The cell subset or site label, read with the paper, signifies: FACS-sorted CD8+CD4-CCR7+CD45RA+ naive T cells. The origin of the receptors is a human donor in good health. Some libraries in this study had Jurkat cell RNA spiked in.

This clonotype has more than one count but fewer than ten. V is TRBV4-1 and J is TRBJ2-1, with D unresolved. The CDR3 has 12 amino acids. Germline assignment: CDR1 MGHRA and CDR2 YSYEKL. Trimming removed 1 base at V and 6 bases at J, with 4 bases between. CDR3 nucleotides: TGCGCCAGCAGCCAAGGGGCCAATGAGCAGTTCTTC. Residues: CASSQGANEQFF.

The chain joins TRBV7-2 to TRBJ2-7; tentatively, D is TRBD2 (5 bases). V was cut by 2 bases and J by 0 bases, with 14 bases left in between. The CDR3 covers 16 residues. The V gene's germline CDR1 is SGHTA and CDR2 FQGNSA. The CDR3 here is CASSLLSSRPSYEQYF. CDR3 sequence (DNA): TGTGCCAGCAGCTTATTATCTAGCCGACCCTCCTACGAGCAGTACTTC. The full variable domain, in which reference TRBV7-2 and TRBJ2-7 provide the parts outside the CDR3, is GAGVSQSPSNKVTEKGKDVELRCDPISGHTALYWYRQSLGQGLEFLIYFQGNSAPDKSGLPSDRFSAERTGGSVSTLTIQRTQQEDSAVYLCASSLLSSRPSYEQYFGPGTRLTVT.

The genes are TRBV28 and TRBJ2-7, with D hard to call. Per the germline V gene, CDR1 is MDHEN and CDR2 is SYDVKM. V lost 5 bases and J 2 bases, leaving 10 bases between the germline ends. The CDR3 has 13 amino acids. CDR3 sequence: CASSGQPPYEQYF. Written as DNA, the CDR3 is TGTGCCAGCAGTGGGCAGCCCCCCTACGAGCAGTACTTC.

In this sample, this clonotype turned up many times. J is TRBJ2-2 and V is TRBV24-1; no reliable D call. The length of the CDR3 is 14 residues. V was clipped by 0 bases and J by 7 bases, with 8 bases between them. Germline V CDR1 and CDR2: KGHDR, SFDVKD. This CDR3 is CATSDLGIFGELFF. DNA for the CDR3: TGTGCCACCAGTGATTTGGGTATTTTCGGGGAGCTGTTTTTT.

This clonotype showed up many times. The rearrangement links TRBV6-2 or TRBV6-3 to TRBJ2-5; the match to TRBD2 covers 9 bases. The V gene end was trimmed by 1 base and the J gene end by 7 bases; junction bases not matched to a gene: 22. The CDR3 has 20 amino acids. Germline-derived CDR1 and CDR2 are MNHEY and SVGEGT. CDR3 bases: TGTGCCAGCAGTTACTTGGGCACCACCGAAGTTGCGGGAGGGCCCTGGACCCAGTACTTC. It yields the protein CASSYLGTTEVAGGPWTQYF.

In the case of this clonotype: A much larger clone differs by one base, so this may be a read error. Because the CDR3 is missing its conserved closing phenylalanine or tryptophan, this is likely a read error. The rearrangement links TRBV20-1 to TRBJ2-7; TRBD2 matches 13 bases. Trimming cost V 5 bases and J 6 bases; bases outside gene matches: 16. From germline, CDR1 is DFQATT and CDR2 SNEGSKA (reference sequence). The CDR3 totals 17 residues. The CDR3 bases are TGCAGTGCTCGCCCGGACTGGACTAGCGGGAGTTGGGGCGAGCAGTACTCC. Translated: CSARPDWTSGSWGEQYS.

The chain has TRBV2 and TRBJ2-7; D may be TRBD2 (6 bases). The CDR3 has 12 amino acids. Trimming removed 7 bases at V and 1 base at J, with 8 bases between. Germline assignment: CDR1 SNHLY and CDR2 FYNNEI. CDR3 coding DNA: TGTGCCAGCAATAGCGGTTCCTACGAGCAGTACTTC. This translates into CASNSGSYEQYF. The variable domain in full, with the rest retrieved from reference TRBV2 and TRBJ2-7, is EPEVTQTPSHQVTQMGQEVILRCVPISNHLYFYWYRQILGQKVEFLVSFYNNEISEKSEIFDDQFSVERPDGSNFTLKIRSTKLEDSAMYFCASNSGSYEQYFGPGTRLTVT.

The chain carries TRBV21-1 and TRBJ1-2. TRBV21-1 is classified as a pseudogene. CDR3 length equals 16 residues. This CDR3 reads CASSKEGVGSTYGYTF. In nucleotides, the CDR3 is TGTGCCAGCAGCAAAGAAGGAGTGGGCAGCACCTATGGCTACACCTTC.

The genes are TRBV7-6 and TRBJ1-3, with 10 bases matching TRBD1. The trim removed 4 bases at V and 2 bases at J, leaving 14 bases unmatched. CDR3 size: 19 residues. CDR1 and CDR2 from the germline V gene are SGHVS and FNYEAQ. CDR3 in amino acids: CASSSAGTGAKIPGNTIYF. The CDR3 nucleotides read TGTGCCAGCAGCTCGGCCGGGACAGGGGCAAAGATACCTGGAAACACCATATATTTT.

This clonotype has a count of ten or more. V is TRBV6-5 and J is TRBJ2-2, with D unresolved. The CDR3 runs 14 residues. V lost 1 base and J lost 5, with 8 bases in between. Germline lookup yields CDR1 MNHEY and CDR2 SVGAGI. In DNA, the CDR3 is TGTGCCAGCAGTTACTTTACAACGACCGGGGAGCTGTTTTTT. It encodes CASSYFTTTGELFF.

The chain combines TRBV28 with TRBJ2-7; D may correspond to TRBD1 or TRBD2 (5 bases each). CDR3 length: 13 amino acids. V was cut by 3 bases and J by 2 bases, with 8 bases left in between. The germline CDR1 and CDR2 sequences are MDHEN and SYDVKM. CDR3 sequence reads: CASSFRDPYEQYF. The CDR3, as DNA: TGTGCCAGCAGTTTCAGGGACCCCTACGAGCAGTACTTC. Based on the CDR3 plus reference TRBV28 and TRBJ2-7, the full variable domain is DVKVTQSSRYLVKRTGEKVFLECVQDMDHENMFWYRQDPGLGLRLIYFSYDVKMKEKGDIPEGYSVSREKKERFSLILESASTNQTSMYLCASSFRDPYEQYFGPGTRLTVT.

On this clonotype: With a much larger clone just one base away, this may be a read error. The chain uses TRBV29-1 and TRBJ1-1, with TRBD1 matching over 7 bases. CDR3 length: 13 amino acids. Germline lookup yields CDR1 SQVTM and CDR2 ANQGSEA. The DNA for the CDR3 is TGCAGCATCTGGGGGCAGGGGGGGACTGACGCTTTCTTT. It specifies CSIWGQGGTDAFF.

This clonotype has at least ten counts. The chain employs TRBV4-3 and TRBJ2-4, with TRBD1 matching 9 bases. From germline, CDR1 is LGHNA and CDR2 YSLEER. The junction had 7 bases not matched to a gene; V was cut back by 3 bases and J by 7 bases. There are 15 residues in the CDR3. The CDR3 is CASSQATGGWNIQYF. For the CDR3, the DNA is TGCGCCAGCAGCCAGGCAACAGGGGGCTGGAACATTCAGTACTTC.

Turning to this clonotype: At one of its ends the junction is not consistent with the germline gene, which may arise from a read error. The rearrangement uses TRBV5-5 and TRBJ1-1; D gene ambiguous. This CDR3 has 11 amino acids. Germline-derived CDR1 and CDR2 are SGHKS and YYEKEE (reference sequence). CDR3 DNA: TGTGCCGGCAGCTTTGCAGCTGAAGCTTTCTTT. Encoded protein: CAGSFAAEAFF.

In this sample, this clonotype turned up many times. This chain links TRBV29-1 with TRBJ1-2, with 9 bases identical to TRBD1. CDR1 and CDR2 from the germline V gene are SQVTM and ANQGSEA. V dropped 3 bases and J dropped 8; count of bases not matched to a gene: 4. The CDR3 runs to 12 residues. CDR3 bases: TGCAGCGTTGAGGGACAGGGTGAGGGCTACACCTTC. Protein sequence: CSVEGQGEGYTF.

The V gene is TRBV27, the J gene TRBJ2-7; 8 nucleotides agree with TRBD2. Germline trimming cut 5 bases from V and 4 bases from J; bases unmatched to any gene: 7. The germline V gene has CDR1 MNHEY and CDR2 SMNVEV (reference sequence). The CDR3 contains 14 residues. CDR3 nucleotides: TGTGCCAGCAGTGGAGCGGGAGTGATTTACGAGCAGTACTTC. Translated, it gives CASSGAGVIYEQYF.

There are many counts of this clonotype. This chain links TRBV6-5 with TRBJ2-2, with a possible D match to TRBD2 (5 bases). CDR1 and CDR2 from the germline V gene are MNHEY and SVGAGI. Between the trimmed V and J ends, which lost 0 bases and 1 base, there was a span of 9 bases. This CDR3 region has 16 residues. The CDR3, as DNA: TGTGCCAGCAGTTACTCGAGAGGGTTGAACACCGGGGAGCTGTTTTTT. Its translation is CASSYSRGLNTGELFF.

In the case of this clonotype: A much larger clone differs from this one at a single base, so this may be a read error. No conserved phenylalanine or tryptophan is present at the end of the CDR3, so a read error is the likely explanation. The rearrangement joins TRBV4-3 to TRBJ2-2, with no clear D. From germline, CDR1 is LGHNA and CDR2 YSLEER. V gave up 2 bases and J gave up 9 bases, with 7 bases separating them. This CDR3 has 12 residues. The CDR3 reads CASSQFGRELFL. In DNA, the CDR3 is TGCGCCAGCAGCCAATTTGGCAGGGAGCTGTTTCTT.

This clonotype was seen at least ten times. This chain uses TRBV29-1 with TRBJ2-3; 7 bases align to TRBD2. Trimming removed 8 bases from V and 4 bases from J; junction bases left unmatched: 12. The CDR3 consists of 14 residues. The germline gives CDR1 SQVTM, CDR2 ANQGSEA. CDR3 residues: CSYRGGVEADTQYF. The CDR3 coding sequence is TGCAGCTACCGCGGGGGAGTGGAAGCAGATACGCAGTATTTT.

This clonotype was observed many times. The chain couples TRBV4-3 to TRBJ2-2; no clear D. Germline assignment: CDR1 LGHNA and CDR2 YSLEER. This CDR3 has 20 residues. V dropped 4 bases and J dropped 0 bases, with 24 bases sitting between them. CDR3: CASSPSMGDRSLANTGELFF. CDR3 DNA sequence: TGCGCCAGCAGCCCATCTATGGGTGACCGGTCGTTAGCGAACACCGGGGAGCTGTTTTTT.

This clonotype has ten or more counts. The genes are TRBV6-5 and TRBJ2-3, with 9 bases identical to TRBD2. CDR1 and CDR2 from the germline V gene are MNHEY and SVGAGI. V lost 7 bases, J lost 2 bases, and 13 bases stayed unmatched. This CDR3 comprises 17 residues. The CDR3 DNA reads as TGTGCCAGCACCGGCGGGAGGGCCGTGGGGGTCACAGATACGCAGTATTTT. Translated: CASTGGRAVGVTDTQYF.

This clonotype was detected many times. This chain's CDR3 is CASSPRETGRNTEAFF. The CDR3 coding sequence is TGTGCCAGCAGCCCGCGGGAGACAGGACGGAACACTGAAGCTTTCTTT. The J gene is TRBJ1-1, the V gene TRBV7-8; D perhaps matches TRBD1 (6 bases). V was cut by 5 bases and J by 1 base, with 17 bases left in between. CDR3 length equals 16 residues. Germline values: CDR1 SGHVS, CDR2 FQNEAQ.

This clonotype was detected many times. This chain uses TRBV29-1 with TRBJ2-2; maybe TRBD2 (5 bases). The length of the CDR3 is 15 residues. Germline CDR1 SQVTM, CDR2 ANQGSEA. Trimming took 7 bases from V and 0 from J, leaving 15 bases between them. DNA of the CDR3: TGCAGCGCTGCAGGACTGTCCCCGAACACCGGGGAGCTGTTTTTT. This sequence encodes CSAAGLSPNTGELFF.

Regarding this clonotype: Given a much more abundant clone one base away, this may be a read error. This chain connects TRBV12-3 or TRBV12-4 to TRBJ2-2; TRBD1 might be the D (5 bases). This CDR3 is built from 15 residues. This CDR3 reads CASSSSRGYTGELFF. CDR3 nucleotides: TGTGCCAGTAGTTCCTCAAGGGGTTACACCGGGGAGCTGTTTTTT.

Remarks on this clonotype: This may be a read error, as it is one base from a much larger clone. The chain carries TRBV29-1 and TRBJ2-3; 7 bases agree with TRBD1. The J call may be in error: the DNA end matches TRBJ1-5 better. The CDR3 has 13 amino acids. Germline assignment: CDR1 SQVTM and CDR2 ANQGSEA. The CDR3 spells CSVEPDRRDTQHF. DNA of the CDR3: TGCAGCGTTGAACCGGACAGGCGGGATACGCAGCATTTT.

Note on this clonotype: A read error may produce the germline difference seen at one junction end. This sequence joins TRBV28 and TRBJ2-3, with 7 nucleotides matching TRBD1. The germline gives CDR1 MDHEN, CDR2 SYDVKM. This CDR3 comprises 16 residues. CDR3 in amino acids: CVSSLFDRASTDTQYF. DNA for the CDR3: TGTGTCAGCAGTTTGTTTGACAGGGCGAGCACAGATACGCAGTATTTT.

This clonotype was seen at least ten times. This chain connects TRBV28 to TRBJ2-7; tentatively, D is TRBD2 (5 bases). The CDR3 contains 14 residues. Germline CDR1 is MDHEN and CDR2 is SYDVKM. The ends were cut back, 2 bases at V and 3 bases at J, with 11 bases in the middle. The CDR3 sequence: CASSLEDGLYEQYF. CDR3 in DNA: TGTGCCAGCAGTTTAGAGGACGGACTCTACGAGCAGTACTTC.